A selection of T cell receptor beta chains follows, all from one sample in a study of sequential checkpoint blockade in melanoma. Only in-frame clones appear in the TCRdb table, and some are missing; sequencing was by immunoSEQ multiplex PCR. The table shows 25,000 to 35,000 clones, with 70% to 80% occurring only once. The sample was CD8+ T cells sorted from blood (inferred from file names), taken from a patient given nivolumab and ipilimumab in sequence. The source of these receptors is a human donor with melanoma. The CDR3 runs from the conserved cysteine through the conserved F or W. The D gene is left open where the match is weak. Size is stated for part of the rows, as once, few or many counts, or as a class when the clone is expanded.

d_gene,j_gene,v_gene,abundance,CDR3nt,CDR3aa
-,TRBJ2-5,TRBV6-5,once,TGTGCCAGCAGTTACTCGACAAGACGGGGGGAGACCCAGTACTTC,CASSYSTRRGETQYF
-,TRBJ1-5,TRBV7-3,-,TGTGCCAGCAGCTTAAGTGGGGGCTCCGTGAGGCAAATCCGCAATCAGCCCCAGCATTTT,CASSLSGGSVRQIRNQPQHF
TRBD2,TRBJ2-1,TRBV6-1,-,TGCAACCTCGGACTAGAAACCAATGAGCAGTTCTTC,CNLGLETNEQFF
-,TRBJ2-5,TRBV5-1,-,TGCGCCAGCAGCATGTTCCCTCTCCAAGAGACCCAGTACTTC,CASSMFPLQETQYF
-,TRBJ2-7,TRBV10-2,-,TGCGCCAGCAGCCCAGAGTGGGGCCAGTCCTACGAGCAGTACTTC,CASSPEWGQSYEQYF
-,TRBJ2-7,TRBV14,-,TGTGCCAGCAGCCACGGTTACGAGCAGTACTTC,CASSHGYEQYF
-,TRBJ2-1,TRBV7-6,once,TGTGCCAGCAGCTTAATGCCCGGCAATGAGCAGTTCTTC,CASSLMPGNEQFF
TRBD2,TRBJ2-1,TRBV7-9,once,TGTGCCAGCAGCACGGGACTAGCGGGAGGGAACAATGAGCAGTTCTTC,CASSTGLAGGNNEQFF
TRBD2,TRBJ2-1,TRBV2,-,TGTGCCAGCACTAAGGGACTAGCGGGAGGGATCTACAATGAGCAGTTCTTC,CASTKGLAGGIYNEQFF
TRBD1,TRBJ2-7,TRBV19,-,TGTGCCAGTAGTCCGGGACAGGGATCAATTGAGCAGTACTTC,CASSPGQGSIEQYF
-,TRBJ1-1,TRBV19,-,TGTGCCAGTAGTACGTATATGAACACTGAAGCTTTCTTT,CASSTYMNTEAFF
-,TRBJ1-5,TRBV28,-,TGTGCCAGCAGTTCGGACAGCTTCTATAGCAATCAGCCCCAGCATTTT,CASSSDSFYSNQPQHF
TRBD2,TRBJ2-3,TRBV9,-,TGTGCCAGCAGCTTACCGAGACTAGCGGACCGCACAGATACGCAGTATTTT,CASSLPRLADRTDTQYF
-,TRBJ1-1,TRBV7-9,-,TGTGCCAGCAGCTTAGACCAGATGAACACTGAAGCTTTCTTT,CASSLDQMNTEAFF
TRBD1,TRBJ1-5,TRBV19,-,TGTGCCAGTAGTCAGGGGGCACATCAGCCCCAGCATTTT,CASSQGAHQPQHF
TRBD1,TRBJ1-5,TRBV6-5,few,TGTGCCAGCAGCCCGACCAGGGGGGATCAGCCCCAGCATTTT,CASSPTRGDQPQHF
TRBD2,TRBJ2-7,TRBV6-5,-,TGTGCCAGCAGTTACGGGGGGGAATCCTACGAGCAGTACTTC,CASSYGGESYEQYF
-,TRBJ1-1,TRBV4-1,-,TGCGCCAGCAGCCAAGAGGCCGACATGAACACTGAAGCTTTCTTT,CASSQEADMNTEAFF
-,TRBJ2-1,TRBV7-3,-,TGTGCCAGCAGCTTAAGGAGAGACCACAATGAGCAGTTCTTC,CASSLRRDHNEQFF
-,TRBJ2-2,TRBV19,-,TGTGCCAGTAGTCAAAACACCGGGGAGCTGTTTTTT,CASSQNTGELFF
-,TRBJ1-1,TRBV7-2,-,TGTGCCAGCAGCTTAGTTAATGGGTACAGGGACCCTGAAGCTTTCTTT,CASSLVNGYRDPEAFF
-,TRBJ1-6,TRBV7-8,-,TGTGCCAGCAGCTTACGGGTCGGGGGGCCCCTCCACTTT,CASSLRVGGPLHF
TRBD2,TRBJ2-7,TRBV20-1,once,TGCAGTGCTAGCCCGGGACTAGCGCCTCACTTC,CSASPGLAPHF
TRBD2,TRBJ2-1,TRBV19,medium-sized,TGTGCCAGTAGTATGGAGGGCAGGGCAATGAGCGGGGCTTACAATGAGCAGTTCTTC,CASSMEGRAMSGAYNEQFF
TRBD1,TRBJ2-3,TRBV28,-,TGTGCCAGCAGTATAGCCGGGACAGGGCCAGATACGCAGTATTTT,CASSIAGTGPDTQYF